This T cell receptor beta chain was found in a study of blood T cells in healthy people across ages. For the study at large: When template switching was applied, about one barcoded beta molecule was captured per two T cells.

This clonotype occurred a few times. Its antigen is undetermined. The CDR3 length is 19 residues. J gave up 2 bases and V 8 bases, and 15 bases lay outside the gene matches. Germline assignment: CDR1 SNHLY and CDR2 FYNNEI. Whole-study findings and limits: Higher diversity and more naive CD4+ cells were features of long-lived donors, compared to aged donors. Roughly linear declines in TCR beta diversity per million T cells occurred with age.

The second PCR ran about 6 to 11 cycles with a sample-barcoded 5' primer and J-beta primers. TCRdb fed the 5' RACE reads into MiXCR, producing one record per CDR3 protein. This sample has around 1.5 million distinct CDR3 sequences, with around two fifths found just once. The genes are TRBV2 and TRBJ2-1, with 13 bases lining up with TRBD2. Sample: blood. This TCR was sampled from a young woman in good health. Written as DNA, the CDR3 is TGTGCCAGCGGACGGGGGGGACTAGCGGGACCTAGAACCTACAATGAGCAGTTCTTC. It is translated as CASGRGGLAGPRTYNEQFF.